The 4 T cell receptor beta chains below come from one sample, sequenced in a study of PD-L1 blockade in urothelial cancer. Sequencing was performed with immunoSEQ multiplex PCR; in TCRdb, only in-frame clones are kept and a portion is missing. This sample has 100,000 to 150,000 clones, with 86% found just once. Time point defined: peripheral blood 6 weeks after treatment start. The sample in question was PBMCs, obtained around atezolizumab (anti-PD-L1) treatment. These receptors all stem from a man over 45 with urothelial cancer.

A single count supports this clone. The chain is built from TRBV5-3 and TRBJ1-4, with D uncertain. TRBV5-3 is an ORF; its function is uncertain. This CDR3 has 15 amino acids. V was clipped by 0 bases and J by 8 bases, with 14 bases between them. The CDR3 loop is CARSLAERSREKLFF. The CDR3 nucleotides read TGTGCCAGAAGCTTGGCCGAAAGGTCGAGGGAAAAACTGTTTTTT.

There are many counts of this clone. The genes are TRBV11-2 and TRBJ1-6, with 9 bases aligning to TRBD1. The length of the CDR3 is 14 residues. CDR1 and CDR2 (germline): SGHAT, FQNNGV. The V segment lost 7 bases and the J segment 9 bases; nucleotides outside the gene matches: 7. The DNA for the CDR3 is TGTGCCAGCACCCCGGCGACAGGGGGTTCACCCCTCCACTTT. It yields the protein CASTPATGGSPLHF. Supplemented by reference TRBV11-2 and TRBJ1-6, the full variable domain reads EAGVAQSPRYKIIEKRQSVAFWCNPISGHATLYWYQQILGQGPKLLIQFQNNGVVDDSQLPKDRFSAERLKGVDSTLKIQPAKLEDSAVYLCASTPATGGSPLHFGNGTRLTVT.

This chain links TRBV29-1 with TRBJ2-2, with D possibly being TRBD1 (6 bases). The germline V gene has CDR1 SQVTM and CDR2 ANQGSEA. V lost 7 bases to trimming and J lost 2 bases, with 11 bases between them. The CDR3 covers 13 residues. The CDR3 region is CSAQGVNTGELFF. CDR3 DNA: TGCAGCGCACAGGGAGTAAACACCGGGGAGCTGTTTTTT.

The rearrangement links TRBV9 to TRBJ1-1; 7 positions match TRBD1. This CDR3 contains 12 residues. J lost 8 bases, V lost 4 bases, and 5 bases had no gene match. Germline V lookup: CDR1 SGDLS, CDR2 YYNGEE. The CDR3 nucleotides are TGTGCCAGCAGCCGACTGGACAGGGAAGCTTTCTTT. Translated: CASSRLDREAFF.